These 17 T cell receptor beta chains were all obtained from the same sample, sequenced in a study of cytomegalovirus exposure and HLA in healthy donors. PCR amplification relied on 60 Vbeta primers (plus 13 Jbeta primers). Only in-frame clones appear in the TCRdb table, and some are missing; sequencing was by immunoSEQ multiplex PCR. There are about 200,000 clones in the sample; 79% occur only once, and approximately 1.4% lies in the top ten. The sequenced material came from PBMCs. Receptors originate from a girl between 10 and 17 years old in good health and CMV-seropositive.

The chain carries TRBV12-5 and TRBJ2-2; 11 bases agree with TRBD2. The CDR3 runs 16 residues. Germline CDR1 is LGHNT and CDR2 is FRNRAP. V trimming: 6 bases; J trimming: 7 bases; junction bases outside the gene matches: 10. The CDR3 DNA follows: TGTGCTAGTGGACCGATAGCGGGGGGGCCTCTCGGGGAGCTGTTTTTT. Protein product: CASGPIAGGPLGELFF. The variable domain in full, with the rest retrieved from reference TRBV12-5 and TRBJ2-2, is DARVTQTPRHKVTEMGQEVTMRCQPILGHNTVFWYRQTMMQGLELLAYFRNRAPLDDSGMPKDRFSAEMPDATLATLKIQPSEPRDSAVYFCASGPIAGGPLGELFFGEGSRLTVL.

A remark on this clone: Within the sample, other DNA sequences also encode this same CDR3. This rearrangement joins TRBV7-2 to TRBJ1-2, with D maybe TRBD1 (5 bases). Germline CDR1 and CDR2: SGHTA and FQGNSA. The CDR3 sequence is 13 residues long. V lost 6 bases and J 1 base, leaving 9 bases between the germline ends. The CDR3 protein is CASSLDSNYGYTF. CDR3 DNA sequence: TGTGCCAGCAGTCTCGACAGTAACTATGGCTACACCTTC.

The chain links TRBV10-3 to TRBJ2-7; a weak D match, TRBD1 (5 bases). Germline V gene data show CDR1 as ENHRY and CDR2 as SYGVKD. The V and J ends lost 4 bases and 5 bases respectively, with 15 bases between them. This CDR3 is built from 14 residues. Here the CDR3 DNA reads TGTGCCATCAGTGTCGGGCAGGGTCCGAACGAGCAGTACTTC. It translates to CAISVGQGPNEQYF.

The V gene is TRBV7-9, the J gene TRBJ2-3; D perhaps matches TRBD1 (5 bases). V lost 3 bases to trimming and J lost 1 base, with 14 bases between them. This CDR3 region has 16 residues. Germline CDR1 reads SEHNR; CDR2 reads FQNEAQ (reference sequence). DNA of the CDR3: TGTGCCAGCAGCTTTCCTGCAGGGATGGGCACAGATACGCAGTATTTT. This gives the protein CASSFPAGMGTDTQYF.

The V gene is TRBV27, the J gene TRBJ2-7, with 16 bases identical to TRBD2. Germline V gene data show CDR1 as MNHEY and CDR2 as SMNVEV (reference sequence). V trimming: 4 bases; J trimming: 13 bases; junction bases outside the gene matches: 4. The CDR3 loop spans 13 amino acids. CDR3 protein: CASSSGTSGGVYF. The CDR3 nucleotides read TGTGCCAGCAGTTCAGGGACTAGCGGGGGGGTCTACTTC.

This chain connects TRBV4-1 to TRBJ1-1, with D maybe TRBD1 (5 bases). V was clipped by 0 bases and J by 1 base, with 15 bases between them. The CDR3 runs to 17 residues. The V gene's germline CDR1 is MGHRA and CDR2 YSYEKL. This CDR3 is CASSQDSTVTGNTEAFF. As DNA, the CDR3 is TGCGCCAGCAGCCAAGATTCGACAGTAACGGGGAACACTGAAGCTTTCTTT.

The chain couples TRBV19 to TRBJ2-7, with 11 bases aligning to TRBD1. The ends lost 5 bases at V and 3 bases at J; junction bases unmatched: 3. The CDR3 runs 14 residues. Germline assignment: CDR1 LNHDA and CDR2 SQIVND (reference sequence). The CDR3 loop reads CASSAGQGGYEQYF. CDR3 bases: TGTGCCAGTAGTGCGGGACAGGGGGGCTACGAGCAGTACTTC.

The chain links TRBV7-6 to TRBJ1-2; 7 bases agree with TRBD1. V lost 4 bases, J lost 4 bases, and 9 bases stayed unmatched. The length of the CDR3 is 15 residues. Germline V gene data show CDR1 as SGHVS and CDR2 as FNYEAQ. DNA of the CDR3: TGTGCCAGCAGCTCGGAAGGGGGCATGAGCTATGGCTACACCTTC. Encoded protein: CASSSEGGMSYGYTF.

The gene calls are TRBV5-4 and TRBJ1-1; 11 nucleotides line up with TRBD1. The CDR3 consists of 15 residues. The junction had 6 bases not matched to a gene; V was cut back by 4 bases and J by 4 bases. From germline, CDR1 is SGHNT and CDR2 YYREEE (reference sequence). Here the CDR3 reads CASSPVGQGGTEAFF. In DNA, the CDR3 is TGTGCCAGCAGCCCCGTGGGACAGGGGGGCACTGAAGCTTTCTTT.

V and J are TRBV7-9 and TRBJ2-5; 7 bases match TRBD2. The junction had 8 bases not matched to a gene; V was cut back by 5 bases and J by 2 bases. The CDR3 contains 15 residues. Germline CDR1 is SEHNR and CDR2 is FQNEAQ (reference sequence). CDR3 sequence (DNA): TGTGCCAGCAGCGACCCTTGGGGGGGGCAAGAGACCCAGTACTTC. Its translation: CASSDPWGGQETQYF.

V is TRBV6-5 and J is TRBJ2-7, with 10 bases matching TRBD2. Germline CDR1 reads MNHEY; CDR2 reads SVGAGI. V dropped 9 bases and J dropped 5; count of bases not matched to a gene: 13. There are 15 residues in the CDR3. CDR3: CASSKLAGTSHEQYF. The CDR3, as DNA: TGTGCCAGTTCGAAACTAGCGGGGACATCTCACGAGCAGTACTTC.

The gene calls are TRBV6-1 and TRBJ2-7; TRBD1 aligns across 8 bases. Germline loops: CDR1 MNHNS, CDR2 SASEGT. CDR3 length: 14 residues. With 7 bases clipped from V and 2 bases from J, the junction kept 7 bases outside the gene matches. In nucleotides, the CDR3 is TGTGCCAGCAATCCTGTACAGGGGGCCTACGAGCAGTACTTC. This gives the protein CASNPVQGAYEQYF.

V gene TRBV6-1 combines with J gene TRBJ1-6, with TRBD1 matching over 7 bases. The germline V gene has CDR1 MNHNS and CDR2 SASEGT. This CDR3 has 12 amino acids. Trimming cost V 2 bases and J 16 bases; bases outside gene matches: 5. CDR3 residues: CASSELGGQLHF. CDR3 nucleotide sequence: TGTGCCAGCAGTGAATTAGGGGGCCAACTCCACTTT.

This chain connects TRBV7-2 to TRBJ2-5; possibly TRBD1 for D (5 bases). V shed 2 bases and J shed 3 bases, with 7 bases lying between them. The CDR3 spans 13 residues. Germline assignment: CDR1 SGHTA and CDR2 FQGNSA. The CDR3: CASSLQGKETQYF. The CDR3 nucleotides are TGTGCCAGCAGCTTACAGGGAAAAGAGACCCAGTACTTC.

This sequence joins TRBV29-1 and TRBJ2-1; D remains unclear. CDR1 and CDR2 from the germline V gene are SQVTM and ANQGSEA. Trimming took off 1 base at V and 7 bases at J, with 2 bases between the two ends. CDR3 length: 10 residues. The CDR3 DNA follows: TGCAGCGTTGAAGTAAATGAGCAGTTCTTC. Translated: CSVEVNEQFF.

This chain uses TRBV27 with TRBJ1-2; perhaps TRBD1 as D (5 bases). Trimming stripped 0 bases from V and 6 bases from J, with 20 bases between. The CDR3 length is 17 residues. Germline V gene sequence: CDR1 MNHEY, CDR2 SMNVEV (reference sequence). The CDR3 nucleotides are TGTGCCAGCAGTTTATCGATTCGGCATGGGGCGGCTAATGGCTACACCTTC. Its translation: CASSLSIRHGAANGYTF.

The CDR3 sequence: CASSQSGRASGGATDTQYF. The CDR3 nucleotides are TGTGCCAGCAGCCAATCGGGCCGAGCTAGCGGGGGGGCTACAGATACGCAGTATTTT. V usage is TRBV4-2 and J usage is TRBJ2-3, with 12 bases lining up with TRBD2. Germline V gene data show CDR1 as LGHNA and CDR2 as YNFKEQ. This CDR3 contains 19 residues. The trim removed 2 bases at V and 3 bases at J, leaving 12 bases unmatched.